This TCR beta chain was profiled in a study of cytomegalovirus exposure and HLA in healthy donors. Study-wide background: From about 179 million T cells, an earlier analysis saw under 140 million unique TCR beta sequences. Of roughly 400 genotyped donors, roughly 76% grouped in the Caucasian-associated ancestry cluster. Study observations and caveats: Later analysis revealed greater clonal expansion in HLA-associated TCR beta chains than in equally common others. In an earlier analysis, most TCR beta V segments were productive about 87% or about 30% of the time.

A note on this clone: Antigen: not known.

The PCR used 60 Vbeta and 13 Jbeta primers. Assay: immunoSEQ multiplex PCR; the TCRdb copy retains only in-frame clones and omits some. The table has 100,000 to 150,000 clones, 70% to 85% seen once; the top ten hold 1.5%. Per germline, CDR1 SNHLY and CDR2 FYNNEI. The CDR3 sequence is 16 residues long. The ends were cut back, 2 bases at V and 2 bases at J, with 14 bases in the middle. The genes are TRBV2 and TRBJ2-3; D is possibly TRBD2 (6 bases). The source is a female donor in good health and CMV-seronegative. What was sequenced was PBMCs. DNA of the CDR3: TGTGCCAGCAGTGAAAGCGGGCTAGCGTTCACAGATACGCAGTATTTT. Its protein product is CASSESGLAFTDTQYF.